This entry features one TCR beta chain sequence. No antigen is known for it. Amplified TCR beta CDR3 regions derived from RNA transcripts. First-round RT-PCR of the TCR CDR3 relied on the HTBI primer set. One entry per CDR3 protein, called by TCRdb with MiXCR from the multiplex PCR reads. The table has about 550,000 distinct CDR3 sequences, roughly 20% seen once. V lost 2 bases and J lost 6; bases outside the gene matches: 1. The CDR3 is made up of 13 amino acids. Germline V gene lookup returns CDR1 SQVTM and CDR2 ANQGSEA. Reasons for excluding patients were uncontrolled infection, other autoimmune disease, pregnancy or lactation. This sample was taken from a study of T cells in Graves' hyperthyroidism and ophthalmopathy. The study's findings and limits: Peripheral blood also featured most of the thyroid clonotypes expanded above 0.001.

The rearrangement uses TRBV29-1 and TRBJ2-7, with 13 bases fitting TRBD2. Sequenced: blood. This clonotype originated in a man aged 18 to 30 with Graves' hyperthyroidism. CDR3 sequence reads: CSVERTSGGEQYF. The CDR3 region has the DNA TGCAGCGTTGAAAGGACTAGCGGGGGCGAGCAGTACTTC.